Sequencing of this T cell receptor beta chain was carried out in a study of blood T cell repertoires in COVID-19. This CDR3 region has 16 residues. Trimming removed 5 bases at V and 0 bases at J, with 15 bases between. Looked up from germline, CDR1 is SGHTA and CDR2 is FQGNSA. Participants were aged about 18 to 100 years from 20 to 30 US areas. Researchers sorted participants into cohorts using their self-reported clinical history. Measured with immunoSEQ multiplex PCR; TCRdb has only the in-frame clones, and not every one. The repertoire has 150,000 to 200,000 clones, 83% of them found once; the top ten carry nearly 4.5%.

The TCR was taken from a woman aged 50 to 65 who had recovered from COVID-19. Sequencing used PBMCs or T cells enriched from blood (not recorded which). J is TRBJ2-3 and V is TRBV7-2; D remains ambiguous. CDR3 nucleotide sequence: TGTGCCAGCAGCCTCTCTAGAGCTCCTAGCACAGATACGCAGTATTTT. Translating it yields CASSLSRAPSTDTQYF.